This entry is about one T cell receptor (beta chain). The antigen is undetermined. The V gene lost 2 bases and the J gene lost 4 bases, with 6 bases spanning the gap. This CDR3 is built from 13 residues. Germline lookup yields CDR1 MGHRA and CDR2 YSYEKL. These data originate in a study of T cell repertoires in cytomegalovirus infection. Across the study: Both recently identified HLA-C-restricted and well-studied HLA-B-restricted CMV epitopes were used in the study. CMV infection and matching HLA type were both indicated by public TCR beta signatures.

Study findings and constraints: The ex vivo response was dominated by HLA-C-restricted CMV-specific TCR beta clonotypes. Cumulative frequency (of public TCR beta family members) identified carriers of CMV plus the relevant HLA.

MiXCR, applied by TCRdb to the reads, yields one record per CDR3 protein. The sample shows about 500,000 distinct CDR3 sequences, about 33% of them seen only once. The clonotype originates from a human donor in good health (CMV status not recorded). Some clones in this sample may be carry-over from other donors' samples. Sequenced material: cultured PBMCs, taken from culture after CMV antigen stimulation. The chain uses TRBV4-1 and TRBJ2-1, with D unresolved. Here the CDR3 DNA reads TGCGCCAGCAGCCAACGGATGTACAATGAGCAGTTCTTC. Translating gives CASSQRMYNEQFF.